This T cell receptor beta chain derives from a study of shared clonotypes between healthy human individuals (TCRdb year 2020). Looking at the study overall: The cohort comprised a couple of women and a few men aged 18 to 49 years. Blood TCR repertoires of a handful of healthy adults were deeply sequenced to estimate repertoire size and the extent of clonotype sharing between individuals. For each donor, CD4 naive and CD4 memory were each given three plates, CD8 naive was given two plates, and CD8 memory was given one plate. Between about 0.85 and 9.5 billion PBMCs per donor were obtained by leukapheresis. To increase sequencing depth and limit assay-specific biases, different laboratories used diverse techniques to prepare libraries and sequence TCR repertoires. Results and caveats for the whole study, not just this receptor: Compared with non-shared clonotypes, the clonotypes found in all four sorted-subset donors had higher generation probabilities. Pairwise subsampling indicated that sequencing depth was expected to affect the degree of clonotype sharing among donors. Sharing across several donors was observed for approximately 5% of naive CD4, 3% to 3.5% of naive CD8, about 2.3% of memory CD4, and 0.4% of memory CD8 clonotypes. Sampling was restricted to blood, and TCR repertoires in tissue are likely to differ from TCR repertoires in blood. Because the study included a small number of donors, the genetic and exposure-history diversity represented was limited. Rarefaction of sorted-subset datasets indicated incomplete sequencing despite the large sequencing depth. Naive subsets generally had larger estimated clonotype richness than memory subsets did.

A note on this clone: The antigen this receptor binds is unknown. Nothing much larger sits one base from this clone, and base qualities are not available.

Using the deep immunoSEQ assay, TCR CDR3 regions were amplified from genomic DNA by multiplex PCR. Extracted genomic DNA from each cell subset was distributed evenly across all wells of several immunoSEQ 96-well plates, and each plate was treated as a replicate. Each replicate PCR for sorted subsets received about 0.2 ug genomic DNA, equal to about 29,000 T cell genomes. Purified libraries were quantified with a Qubit 3.0 fluorometer, sized on a Bioanalyzer 2100, and re-quantified with the KAPA Library Quantification kit. A separate single-read 150-cycle Illumina NextSeq 550 flow cell was used to sequence each immunoSEQ 96-well plate. In the source study's methods: Because the immunoSEQ output held only junctional sequences and lacked quality scores, the filtering could not match the filtering applied to full-length reads. To assign V/J genes and CDR3, sequences were annotated using PyIR, a Python wrapper for IgBLAST v1.9, with IMGT germline references. Reads were removed for weak V/J assignments (E-value above 1e-6), missing CDR3, stop codons, out-of-frame junctions, or ambiguous translated residues. V3J clonotypes were defined as sequences sharing the same inferred V gene, J gene, and CDR3 amino acid sequence. The percentage overlap between two repertoires was calculated by dividing the number of shared unique clonotypes by the size of the smaller repertoire. RTK rarefaction, the Chao1 estimator, and Recon v2.1 estimates of unobserved clonotypes were used to assess repertoire richness. Generation probabilities were computed with OLGA for all TCRbeta clonotypes obtained by the gDNA method from several donors. Imported from immuneACCESS, the table was reduced by TCRdb to in-frame sequences with V and J called. These copies leave out some clones; in studies compared against another copy, an unresolved V gene accounts for under half, and the cause of the remainder is not known. V and J calls and clone size come straight from that table; D and trimming were deduced from the DNA. This sample lists around 1.9 million clones; approximately 94% were detected once. The ten largest clones take up more than 1.5% of the sample.

For the CD8 naive samples, CD45RO-negative cells were positively selected for CCR7, yielding a CD45RA+CCR7+ population from which TemRA cells were excluded. Healthy HIV-negative adults with no recently reported acute infections or vaccinations were included as donors. Every donor was a Caucasian adult residing in Nashville, Tennessee, USA. Blood was collected by leukapheresis, and PBMCs were isolated by Ficoll-Histopaque density gradient centrifugation and then cryopreserved in liquid nitrogen vapor phase. Purity and quantity of every magnetically sorted T cell population were checked by analytical flow cytometry. Genomic DNA was isolated from each sorted fraction and quantified by UV absorbance on a Nanodrop 2000c. Trimming takes 2 bases from V and 4 bases from J, and the germline ends sit 18 bases apart. The CDR3 starts with the cysteine, ends with the phenylalanine, and has 16 residues. Only the CDR3 part of the read is kept: 48 bases, read in frame from the first base. CDR1 is given as MNHEY and CDR2 as SMNVEV, both from the germline V gene (reference sequence).

The receptor chain draws on TRBV27 and TRBJ2-7; the D region may be TRBD1 or TRBD2, each matching 7 bases equally. The sequenced sample consisted of naive CD8+ T cells from PBMCs. The cell subset or site label, read with the paper, signifies: CD45RA+CCR7+. The TCR was taken from a man between 18 and 35 years old in good health. Some clones in this sample may be carry-over from other donors' samples. CDR3 loop: CASSLRQGGGPYEQYF. The sequenced DNA: TGTGCCAGCAGTTTAAGACAGGGCGGGGGACCATACGAGCAGTACTTC.